This TCR beta chain stems from a study of T cell changes during pregnancy in multiple sclerosis. Here immunoSEQ multiplex PCR was the method, and the copy in TCRdb shows in-frame clones only, minus some. The table records fewer than 90,000 clones, about 90% of them present only once. V dropped 5 bases and J dropped 4 bases, with 3 bases sitting between them. The CDR3 has 11 residues. Germline loops: CDR1 SGHTA, CDR2 FQGNSA. This specimen was peripheral blood, taken in the second trimester of pregnancy. This TCR came from a female donor with multiple sclerosis, enrolled in a pregnancy study. The chain carries TRBV7-2 and TRBJ2-1, with D uncertain. CDR3 nucleotides: TGTGCCAGCAGCACATACAATGAGCAGTTCTTC. Translation: CASSTYNEQFF.